The sequence of this TCR beta chain was determined in a study of long-term antiretroviral therapy in people with HIV (dated by TCRdb to between 2022 and 2023). A note on the overall study: The earliest samples were collected roughly a decade before the 2015 WHO recommendation for immediate ART, at a time when ART was usually postponed until CD4 counts fell. Of the 30 or so participants with HIV, roughly 10 were female. No cross-contamination during QIAcube processing was shown when test extractions of a monoclonal T-cell line were performed alongside about 33 polyclonal samples. Whether ART initiation and durable HIV suppression were associated with changes in peripheral blood TRB repertoire composition and diversity was tested in a retrospective serial study. A total of some 210 cryopreserved PBMC samples were contributed to the cohort by 30 adults with confirmed HIV infection, with samples collected serially over a mean of about 6 years (range 1-12).

The junction shows trimming of 2 bases on V and 4 bases on J, plus 15 bases between the germline ends. From its cysteine to its phenylalanine, the CDR3 spans 16 amino acids. CDR3 DNA only is kept here, 48 bases in frame from base 1. For CDR1 and CDR2, the germline V gene (reference sequence) lists MNHNY and SVGAGI. General conclusions and limits of the study: Inferences about post-ART repertoire changes were limited because no data were available on ART adherence, viral resistance or therapy changes. Limited PBMC availability meant only the TCR beta chain was sequenced, without alpha chain pairing. Because pre-ART samples had limited cell numbers, profiling was done on unsorted PBMC rather than on sorted CD4+ and CD8+ T cells. CDR3 length ranges in HIV repertoires were narrower than in controls, and network structure suggested an antigen-experienced repertoire with only a slight naive shift after ART. Samples dated from the mid-2000s to the late 2010s, and the ART regimens used may be less effective than current ones. Expanded TRB clones identified before ART initiation dominated the repertoire across all time points, though the dominance fluctuated and decreased in many PLHIV after ART. ART initiation was associated with a significant increase in TRB diversity, but diversity stayed significantly below transplant donor controls even after long-term ART.

To be included, a participant needed at least one PBMC sample from before ART initiation plus at least two post-ART samples. Every participant with HIV received treatment in the United States of America. Before DNA extraction, cryopreserved samples of roughly 0.85-10 million PBMC were thawed and washed. At the time of the earliest PBMC sample, participants with HIV were aged between about 23 and 54 years. Each participant contributed PBMC samples from 1-4 timepoints before ART initiation and 2-8 timepoints after ART initiation, with a median of 7 samples. Serial HIV viral load, CD4+ T-cell count, ART history and demographic data were obtained for every participant. Genomic DNA was extracted from unsorted PBMC with a Qiagen kit on a QIAcube, with processing performed in batches of 12 samples. Notes on this clone: There is no known antigen for this receptor. Per-base quality was not reported, and no clone a single base away is much larger than it.

The immunoSEQ hsTCRB v3.0 assay was used at survey level resolution to sequence the TRB variable region. A depth of 40,000-50,000 T-cell genomes per sample was targeted for TRB sequencing. An Illumina MiSeq with a v3 150-cycle kit was used to sequence the pooled TRB libraries. Concerning the study's data processing: Repertoire analysis was performed in R inside a reproducible Nextflow workflow that covered QC, data transformation and analysis. Custom analyses were implemented in LymphoSeq2, an R package for AIRR-Seq data exploration. A handful of samples that produced fewer than 5000 total TRB sequences were removed, so some 190 HIV repertoires were analyzed. Among the approximately 190 retained HIV repertoires, 55 to 65 were collected before ART initiation and 120 to 140 were collected after ART initiation. Each repertoire was downsampled to 5000 TRB nucleotide sequences, and summary statistics were averaged across 100 downsampling iterations. The analysis kept only TRB sequences whose CDR3 regions were at least seven amino acids long. Diversity was measured with a Shannon entropy-derived clonality score and the Gini coefficient. In the repertoire networks, any two of the top 5000 CDR3 amino acid sequences were connected whenever the two sequences differed by an edit distance of one. GLIPH2 predicted antigen specificity groups and MHC restriction for TRB CDR3 amino acid sequences. Known CMV, EBV, HIV or tissue antigen associations were flagged by matching CDR3 amino acid sequences against VDJdb and McPAS-TCR. Pre-ART, post-ART and control groups were compared with Wilcoxon signed-rank tests and Holm-Bonferroni correction. TCRdb provides this immuneACCESS table in a form limited to in-frame rearrangements. Some clones are lacking; in checked studies, under half of them reflect an unresolved V gene, and why the rest are absent is not known. That table gives V, J and clone size, and the DNA gave D and trimming. Across this sample there are some 20,000 clones, with around three quarters seen only once. Of the sample, 14% falls within the top ten clones.

The origin of this receptor is a woman between 25 and 40 years old with HIV. The chain is assembled from TRBV6-6 and TRBJ1-3, with the D gene uncertain. The input for sequencing was unsorted PBMCs, taken 2.9 years after starting antiretroviral therapy. The sequence in DNA is TGTGCCAGCAGTTACGGACTCCTGGGGTCCGGAAACACCATATATTTT. Its protein is CASSYGLLGSGNTIYF.